Following are 29 T cell receptor beta chains from one sample sequenced in a study of T cells in Graves' hyperthyroidism and ophthalmopathy. Amplified TCR beta CDR3 regions derived from RNA transcripts. The TCR CDR3 first-round RT-PCR relied on the HTBI primer set. TCRdb itself ran the multiplex PCR reads through MiXCR, one entry per CDR3 protein. The table includes hundreds of thousands of distinct CDR3 sequences, 15% to 20% detected once. The material sequenced was blood. The receptor source for this set is a woman between 25 and 40 years old with Graves' hyperthyroidism.

The V and J genes are TRBV2 and TRBJ1-5, with 7 bases identical to TRBD1. The germline V gene has CDR1 SNHLY and CDR2 FYNNEI. The ends lost 8 bases at V and 9 bases at J; junction bases unmatched: 13. The CDR3 covers 14 residues. CDR3 nucleotide sequence: TGTGCCAGCGGCCCCGCAGGGGACAGCCGGCCCCAGCATTTT. It is translated as CASGPAGDSRPQHF.

The V gene is TRBV7-9, the J gene TRBJ2-2; D gene ambiguous. Between the trimmed V and J ends, which lost 5 bases and 11 bases, there was a span of 12 bases. This CDR3 comprises 12 residues. Germline-derived CDR1 and CDR2 are SEHNR and FQNEAQ (reference sequence). CDR3 residues: CASSPVAVELFF. Here the CDR3 DNA reads TGTGCCAGCAGCCCTGTGGCGGTAGAGCTGTTTTTT.

This sequence joins TRBV20-1 and TRBJ2-1, with 13 bases that match TRBD2. The V gene's germline CDR1 is DFQATT and CDR2 SNEGSKA (reference sequence). The J segment lost 0 bases and the V segment lost 6 bases, leaving 8 bases of the junction unmatched. The CDR3 totals 17 residues. In DNA form, the CDR3 reads TGCAGTGCCCGGGTGGGACTAGCGGGACTCTCCTACAATGAGCAGTTCTTC. This encodes CSARVGLAGLSYNEQFF.

This clonotype appeared many times. The chain is built from TRBV12-3 or TRBV12-4 and TRBJ2-5; D remains unclear. Trimming shortened V by 0 bases and J by 1 base, and 15 bases separated the two germline ends. This CDR3 contains 17 residues. The CDR3 is CASSLARLGNGQETQYF. In DNA form, the CDR3 reads TGTGCCAGCAGTTTAGCGAGGCTAGGGAACGGCCAAGAGACCCAGTACTTC.

This clonotype was seen ten or more times. V and J are TRBV2 and TRBJ2-2, with D uncertain. The germline gives CDR1 SNHLY, CDR2 FYNNEI. Between the trimmed V and J ends, which lost 2 bases and 8 bases, there was a span of 9 bases. This CDR3 comprises 13 residues. The CDR3 sequence: CASSELSPGELFF. The CDR3, as DNA: TGTGCCAGCAGTGAATTGTCCCCGGGGGAGCTGTTTTTT.

This clonotype has at least ten counts. The chain joins TRBV20-1 to TRBJ1-5; unclear D gene. There are 15 residues in the CDR3. Germline CDR1 reads DFQATT; CDR2 reads SNEGSKA (reference sequence). The V gene lost 3 bases and the J gene lost 6 bases, with 18 bases spanning the gap. The CDR3 is CSARIPFREAQPQHF. In nucleotides, the CDR3 is TGCAGTGCTAGGATCCCCTTTCGGGAGGCTCAGCCCCAGCATTTT.

This clonotype was found many times. This chain joins TRBV5-1 and TRBJ2-5; D is unclear. The V gene lost 4 bases and the J gene lost 3 bases, with 13 bases spanning the gap. CDR3 size: 14 residues. CDR1 is SGHRS and CDR2 is YFSETQ in the germline V gene. The CDR3 here is CASSPPVAEETQYF. The DNA of the CDR3 is TGCGCCAGCAGCCCGCCGGTGGCGGAAGAGACCCAGTACTTC.

The CDR3 reads CASSQRPRTGDDYGYTF. The CDR3 nucleotides are TGTGCCAGCAGCCAACGCCCCCGGACAGGAGATGACTATGGCTACACCTTC. The chain is built from TRBV3-1 and TRBJ1-2; TRBD1 agrees at 7 bases. V trimming: 2 bases; J trimming: 3 bases; junction bases outside the gene matches: 12. Germline V gene lookup returns CDR1 LGHDT and CDR2 YNNKEL (reference sequence). CDR3 length: 17 residues. Based on the CDR3 plus reference TRBV3-1 and TRBJ1-2, the full variable domain is DTAVSQTPKYLVTQMGNDKSIKCEQNLGHDTMYWYKQDSKKFLKIMFSYNNKELIINETVPNRFSPKSPDKAHLNLHINSLELGDSAVYFCASSQRPRTGDDYGYTFGSGTRLTVV.

This clonotype was picked up many times. The V gene is TRBV2, the J gene TRBJ1-1; TRBD1 agrees at 10 bases. V lost 8 bases and J lost 8; bases outside the gene matches: 5. This CDR3 comprises 12 residues. Germline loops: CDR1 SNHLY, CDR2 FYNNEI. CDR3: CASDRGPEEAFF. The CDR3 DNA sequence: TGTGCCAGCGACAGGGGGCCAGAAGAAGCTTTCTTT.

The chain uses TRBV4-1 and TRBJ1-1, with D tentatively TRBD1 (6 bases). CDR3 length: 17 residues. Germline values: CDR1 MGHRA, CDR2 YSYEKL. V shed 0 bases and J shed 3 bases, with 17 bases lying between them. DNA of the CDR3: TGCGCCAGCAGCCAAGATCTTGGGGGGCAATCCTACACTGAAGCTTTCTTT. Translating gives CASSQDLGGQSYTEAFF.

In this sample, this clonotype turned up many times. The rearrangement joins TRBV28 to TRBJ2-3; D perhaps matches TRBD1 (6 bases). Germline values: CDR1 MDHEN, CDR2 SYDVKM. There are 16 residues in the CDR3. V shed 5 bases and J shed 2 bases, with 17 bases lying between them. This chain's CDR3 is CASSRAPGQITDTQYF. In DNA, the CDR3 is TGTGCCAGCAGTCGCGCGCCGGGACAAATCACAGATACGCAGTATTTT.

The rearrangement joins TRBV10-3 to TRBJ2-7, with TRBD2 matching over 7 bases. The V segment lost 5 bases and the J segment 0 bases; nucleotides outside the gene matches: 1. CDR3 length: 13 amino acids. Per the germline V gene, CDR1 is ENHRY and CDR2 is SYGVKD. For the CDR3, the DNA is TGTGCCATCAGTCGGGGGGACTCCTACGAGCAGTACTTC. This encodes CAISRGDSYEQYF.

This clonotype was detected only a few times. This rearrangement joins TRBV7-8 to TRBJ2-7; tentatively, D is TRBD1 or TRBD2 (5 bases each). Germline-derived CDR1 and CDR2 are SGHVS and FQNEAQ. The CDR3 loop spans 14 amino acids. Trimming shortened V by 5 bases and J by 4 bases, and 15 bases separated the two germline ends. The CDR3 bases are TGTGCCAGCAGCCCGAATCAGGGAGTTTACGAGCAGTACTTC. Translation: CASSPNQGVYEQYF.

The rearrangement uses TRBV19 and TRBJ2-3, with TRBD2 matching 7 bases. The CDR3 is 16 residues long. Germline assignment: CDR1 LNHDA and CDR2 SQIVND (reference sequence). Trimming removed 5 bases from V and 4 bases from J; junction bases left unmatched: 12. As DNA, the CDR3 is TGTGCCAGTAGTTTTGGCGGGGGTGGTATAGCAGATACGCAGTATTTT. This encodes CASSFGGGGIADTQYF.

The DNA for the CDR3 is TGCGCCAGCAGCCCGGTCACCTTAAACGGGGGCGATGAGCAGTTCTTC. Protein product: CASSPVTLNGGDEQFF. The J gene is TRBJ2-1, the V gene TRBV5-1; D assignment may be TRBD1 or TRBD2 (6 bases each). Trimming removed 4 bases from V and 8 bases from J, with 22 bases in between. CDR1 is SGHRS, CDR2 YFSETQ, per germline. CDR3 length: 16 amino acids. The whole variable domain, remainder taken from reference TRBV5-1 and TRBJ2-1, is KAGVTQTPRYLIKTRGQQVTLSCSPISGHRSVSWYQQTPGQGLQFLFEYFSETQRNKGNFPGRFSGRQFSNSRSEMNVSTLELGDSALYLCASSPVTLNGGDEQFFGPGTRLTVL.

This clonotype was recorded a few times. The gene calls are TRBV7-2 and TRBJ1-2; no clear D. Germline lookup yields CDR1 SGHTA and CDR2 FQGNSA. There are 14 residues in the CDR3. Trimming cost V 5 bases and J 4 bases, with 14 bases left between them. DNA for the CDR3: TGTGCCAGCAGCCTCGAGGGATCCGCCTATGGCTACACCTTC. Protein sequence: CASSLEGSAYGYTF.

This clonotype was detected a few times. The V call is TRBV20-1, the J call TRBJ2-1, with TRBD1 matching 9 bases. This CDR3 spans 12 amino acids. V gave up 6 bases and J gave up 11 bases; unmatched junction bases: 8. Germline V gene lookup returns CDR1 DFQATT and CDR2 SNEGSKA (reference sequence). CDR3 sequence: CSAPGQGRKQFF. In nucleotides, the CDR3 is TGCAGTGCCCCCGGACAGGGGAGGAAGCAGTTCTTC.

The chain couples TRBV6-2 or TRBV6-3 to TRBJ2-2, with TRBD2 identical over 13 bases. This CDR3 is built from 16 residues. The junction had 4 bases not matched to a gene; V was cut back by 5 bases and J by 4 bases. Per germline, CDR1 MNHEY and CDR2 SVGEGT. The CDR3 DNA is TGTGCCAGCAGTCGCGGACTAGCGGGAGCCACCGGGGAGCTGTTTTTT. It translates to CASSRGLAGATGELFF.

A few counts support this clonotype. This chain links TRBV7-9 with TRBJ2-1; 11 nucleotides line up with TRBD2. The CDR3 has 17 amino acids. Germline trimming cut 5 bases from V and 0 bases from J; bases unmatched to any gene: 6. Germline V gene lookup returns CDR1 SEHNR and CDR2 FQNEAQ (reference sequence). The CDR3 loop is CASSRVAGGSSYNEQFF. CDR3 nucleotide sequence: TGTGCCAGCAGCAGAGTAGCGGGAGGGAGCTCCTACAATGAGCAGTTCTTC.

Details on this clonotype: A much larger clonotype is one base distant, so this may be a read error. V usage is TRBV20-1 and J usage is TRBJ2-7; 13 bases agree with TRBD2. The CDR3 has 16 amino acids. Germline loops: CDR1 DFQATT, CDR2 SNEGSKA (reference sequence). The CDR3 is CSGGLAGAIVSHEQYF. In DNA form, the CDR3 reads TGCAGCGGCGGACTAGCGGGAGCCATAGTTTCCCACGAGCAGTACTTC.

Ten or more counts support this clonotype. The V call is TRBV20-1, the J call TRBJ2-7; D is ambiguous. Trimming stripped 5 bases from V and 4 bases from J, with 9 bases between. Germline CDR1 reads DFQATT; CDR2 reads SNEGSKA (reference sequence). CDR3 length: 11 amino acids. The CDR3 DNA follows: TGCAGTGCTTCCATGACGTACGAGCAGTACTTC. This sequence encodes CSASMTYEQYF.

This clonotype was counted ten times or more. The chain is built from TRBV7-9 and TRBJ2-7, with D unclear. Trimming stripped 3 bases from V and 2 bases from J, with 11 bases between. Per germline, CDR1 SEHNR and CDR2 FQNEAQ (reference sequence). The CDR3 spans 14 residues. This CDR3 reads CASSFPGGPYEQYF. In nucleotides, the CDR3 is TGTGCCAGCAGCTTTCCTGGCGGACCCTACGAGCAGTACTTC. Variable domain in full (rest from reference TRBV7-9 and TRBJ2-7): DTGVSQNPRHKITKRGQNVTFRCDPISEHNRLYWYRQTLGQGPEFLTYFQNEAQLEKSRLLSDRFSAERPKGSFSTLEIQRTEQGDSAMYLCASSFPGGPYEQYFGPGTRLTVT.

This clonotype has a handful of counts. This chain joins TRBV20-1 and TRBJ2-7, with D possibly matching TRBD2 (6 bases). The ends were cut back, 0 bases at V and 4 bases at J, with 16 bases in the middle. The germline gives CDR1 DFQATT, CDR2 SNEGSKA (reference sequence). The CDR3 is made up of 15 amino acids. CDR3 protein: CSARDPITGDYEQYF. DNA of the CDR3: TGCAGTGCTAGAGACCCCATCACGGGAGATTACGAGCAGTACTTC.

This sequence joins TRBV6-5 and TRBJ2-7, with 14 nucleotides matching TRBD2. Per the germline V gene, CDR1 is MNHEY and CDR2 is SVGAGI. This CDR3 has 17 amino acids. Unmatched junction bases numbered 4, after V lost 0 bases and J lost 3 bases. The CDR3 loop is CASSYSGLAGGYYEQYF. CDR3 DNA: TGTGCCAGCAGTTACTCCGGACTAGCGGGAGGATACTACGAGCAGTACTTC.

This clonotype was counted at least ten times. The chain combines TRBV7-3 with TRBJ2-1; 8 positions match TRBD2. Trimming at V came to 6 bases and at J to 3 bases, leaving 7 bases not matched to a gene. This CDR3 has 15 amino acids. CDR1 is SGHTA, CDR2 FQGTGA, per germline. Here the CDR3 DNA reads TGTGCCAGCAGACCGAGCGGGAGTCTCTACAATGAGCAGTTCTTC. Translation gives CASRPSGSLYNEQFF.

Only a few counts were recorded for this clonotype. The chain employs TRBV13 and TRBJ2-1, with TRBD2 identical over 10 bases. J was trimmed by 1 base and V by 4 bases; bases with no gene match: 13. Germline V gene data show CDR1 as PRHDT and CDR2 as FYEKMQ (reference sequence). The CDR3 is 19 residues long. The CDR3 here is CASSSRLAGEGDSYNEQFF. Here the CDR3 DNA reads TGTGCCAGCAGCTCCCGGCTAGCGGGAGAGGGGGATTCCTACAATGAGCAGTTCTTC.

With regard to this clonotype: A read error is possible here, since a much larger clone lies one base away. V usage is TRBV25-1 and J usage is TRBJ2-5, with D possibly being TRBD1 (6 bases). This CDR3 comprises 14 residues. CDR1 and CDR2 (germline): MGHDK, SYGVNS. CDR3 amino acids: CASSPRPGQGTQYF. The CDR3 DNA is TGTGCCAGCAGTCCGAGGCCGGGACAAGGGACCCAGTACTTC.

J is TRBJ1-2 and V is TRBV7-2, with 7 bases aligning to TRBD1. The CDR3 runs 13 residues. Germline trimming cut 5 bases from V and 2 bases from J; bases unmatched to any gene: 2. From germline, CDR1 is SGHTA and CDR2 FQGNSA. CDR3 loop: CASSNRGNYGYTF. CDR3 nucleotides: TGTGCCAGCAGCAACAGGGGAAACTATGGCTACACCTTC. The whole variable domain, filled in from reference TRBV7-2 and TRBJ1-2, reads GAGVSQSPSNKVTEKGKDVELRCDPISGHTALYWYRQSLGQGLEFLIYFQGNSAPDKSGLPSDRFSAERTGGSVSTLTIQRTQQEDSAVYLCASSNRGNYGYTFGSGTRLTVV.

This clonotype has only a few counts. The J gene is TRBJ1-1, the V gene TRBV14, with 9 bases fitting TRBD1. With V trimmed by 6 bases and J by 1 base, 6 bases remained unmatched. The CDR3 spans 15 residues. Germline CDR1 reads SGHDN; CDR2 reads FVKESK. CDR3 nucleotides: TGTGCCAGCAGTCAACAGGGGGCCCCGAACACTGAAGCTTTCTTT. Encoded protein: CASSQQGAPNTEAFF. Combining the CDR3 with reference TRBV14 and TRBJ1-1 gives the whole variable domain EAGVTQFPSHSVIEKGQTVTLRCDPISGHDNLYWYRRVMGKEIKFLLHFVKESKQDESGMPNNRFLAERTGGTYSTLKVQPAELEDSGVYFCASSQQGAPNTEAFFGQGTRLTVV.